This entry describes one T cell receptor (beta chain). The sample comes from a study of T cell clones after liver transplantation. The method was immunoSEQ multiplex PCR; TCRdb's version includes in-frame clones alone and lacks a portion of them. The sample holds roughly 100,000 clones, around four fifths seen once. There are 13 residues in the CDR3. The V gene's germline CDR1 is MNHEY and CDR2 SMNVEV (reference sequence). Trimming pared 2 bases from V and 5 bases from J, leaving 7 bases between. The V gene is TRBV27, the J gene TRBJ1-5; TRBD1 is a possible D gene (5 bases). The sample in question was CD4+ T cells from blood, obtained before liver transplant. The TCR comes from a human donor who received a liver transplant. The CDR3 DNA sequence: TGTGCCAGCAGTTTAAAGGGGCATCAGCCCCAGCATTTT. As protein: CASSLKGHQPQHF.